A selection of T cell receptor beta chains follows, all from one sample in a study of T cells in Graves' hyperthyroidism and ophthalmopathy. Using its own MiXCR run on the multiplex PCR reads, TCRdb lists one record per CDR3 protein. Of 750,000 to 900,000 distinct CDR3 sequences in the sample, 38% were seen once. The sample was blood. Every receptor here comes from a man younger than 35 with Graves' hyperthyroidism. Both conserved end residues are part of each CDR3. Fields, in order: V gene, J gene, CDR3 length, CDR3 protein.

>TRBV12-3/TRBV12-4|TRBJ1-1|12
CASSYRGHEAFF
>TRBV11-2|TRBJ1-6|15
CASSVGTGGSSPLHF
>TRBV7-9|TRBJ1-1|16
CASSLEIGSLDTEAFF
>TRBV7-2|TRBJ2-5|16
CASSLAGLAGATPQYF
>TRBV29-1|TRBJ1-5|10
CSGAIKTLHF
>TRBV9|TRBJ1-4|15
CASSVQGSLNEKLFF
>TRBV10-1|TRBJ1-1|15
CASSEKGTLNTEAFF
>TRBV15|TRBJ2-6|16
CATRPDRASGANVLTF
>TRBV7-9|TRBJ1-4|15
CASSQEGARAEKLFF
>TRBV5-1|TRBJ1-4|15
CASSLATGAREKLFF
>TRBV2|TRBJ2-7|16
CASSPPLARSTYEQYF
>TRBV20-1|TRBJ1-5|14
CSASSYREAQPQHF
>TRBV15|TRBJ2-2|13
CATSRRLTGELFF
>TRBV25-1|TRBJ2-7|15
CASSEDETGSYEQYF
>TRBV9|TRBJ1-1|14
CASDREGIGTEAFF
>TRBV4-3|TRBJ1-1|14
CASSQYGPSTEAFF
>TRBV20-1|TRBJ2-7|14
CSASPGGPTYEQYF
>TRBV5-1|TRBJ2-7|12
CASSLSPEEQYF
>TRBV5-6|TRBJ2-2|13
CASSAPLAGELFF
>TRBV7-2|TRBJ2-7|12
CASSWPTDEQYF
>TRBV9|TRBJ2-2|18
CASSVEGLAGGPSGELFF
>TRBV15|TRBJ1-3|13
CATSRHSGNTIYF
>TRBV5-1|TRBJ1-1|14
CASSLDGRSTEAFF
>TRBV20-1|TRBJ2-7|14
CSARRGTSSYEQYF
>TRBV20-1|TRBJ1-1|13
CSAPNLVGTEAFF
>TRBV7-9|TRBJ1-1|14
CASSEGGKEAEAFF
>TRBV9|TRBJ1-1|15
CASGGDSSKRTEAFF
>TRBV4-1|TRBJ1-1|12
CASSQVGTEAFF
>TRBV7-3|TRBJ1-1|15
CASSLTTGLGTEAFF
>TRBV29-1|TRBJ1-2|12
CSLQGLYYGYTF
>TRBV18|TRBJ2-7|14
CASSGQGKPYEQYF
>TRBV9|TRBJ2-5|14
CASSGWTSQETQYF
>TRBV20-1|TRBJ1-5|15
CSASRRSYSNQPQHF
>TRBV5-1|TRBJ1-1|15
CASSSYPHMNTEAFF
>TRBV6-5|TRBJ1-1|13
CASSELGRIEAFF
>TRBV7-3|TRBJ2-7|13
CASSVSGAYEQYF
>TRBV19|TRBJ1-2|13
CASSINSLYGYTF
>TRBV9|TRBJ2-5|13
CASSVSYEETQYF
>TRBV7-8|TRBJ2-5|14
CASTTLSSQETQYF
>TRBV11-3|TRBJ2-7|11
CASSPDSEQYF
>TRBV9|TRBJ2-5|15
CASSVFPSGQETQYF